Listed below are T cell receptor beta chains from one sample, sequenced in a study of T cell changes during pregnancy in multiple sclerosis. Profiled with immunoSEQ multiplex PCR; TCRdb holds only in-frame clones, not every one. The data contain fewer than 95,000 clones, 90% to 95% of them singletons. Material: peripheral blood, obtained in the first trimester of pregnancy. The receptors originated from a female donor in good health, enrolled as a control in a pregnancy study. Each CDR3 is given with its conserved first and last residue. D genes are given only for firm matches. Clone sizes are given selectively: once, few, many, or a class where the clone is expanded.

j_call: TRBJ1-2; d_call: NA; v_call: TRBV29-1; clone_size: NA; cdr3_nt: TGCAGCGTTGCGTCGGGGGATGGCTACACCTTC; cdr3_aa: CSVASGDGYTF
j_call: TRBJ2-5; d_call: TRBD1; v_call: TRBV5-5; clone_size: once; cdr3_nt: TGTGCCAGCAGCTCGCTCATTACAGGGGTTGAGACCCAGTACTTC; cdr3_aa: CASSSLITGVETQYF
j_call: TRBJ1-5; d_call: NA; v_call: TRBV28; clone_size: NA; cdr3_nt: TGTGCCAGCACTTTACGGGGTCAGCCCCAGCATTTT; cdr3_aa: CASTLRGQPQHF
j_call: TRBJ2-6; d_call: TRBD2; v_call: TRBV5-6; clone_size: NA; cdr3_nt: TGTGCCAGCAGCCCTGAGGGCGGGAGGGCGTGGGGGGCCAACGTCCTGACTTTC; cdr3_aa: CASSPEGGRAWGANVLTF
j_call: TRBJ2-3; d_call: TRBD2; v_call: TRBV6-4; clone_size: NA; cdr3_nt: TGTGCCAGCAGCCCGACTAGCGGAGCCGGGGGTACGCAGTATTTT; cdr3_aa: CASSPTSGAGGTQYF
j_call: TRBJ2-7; d_call: NA; v_call: TRBV28; clone_size: NA; cdr3_nt: TGTGCCAGCAGCCCAGGAGGATCAGGGGTCCACGAGCAGTACTTC; cdr3_aa: CASSPGGSGVHEQYF
j_call: TRBJ2-3; d_call: NA; v_call: TRBV2; clone_size: NA; cdr3_nt: TGTGCCAGCAGCAGGTCAGATACGCAGTATTTT; cdr3_aa: CASSRSDTQYF
j_call: TRBJ2-7; d_call: NA; v_call: TRBV6-1; clone_size: NA; cdr3_nt: TGTGCCAGCAGTGAAAGTTTAGGAGCGACGGAGGAGCAGTACTTC; cdr3_aa: CASSESLGATEEQYF
j_call: TRBJ1-2; d_call: TRBD1; v_call: TRBV18; clone_size: NA; cdr3_nt: TGTGCCAGCTCACCGGGACAGGGAAACTATGGCTACACCTTC; cdr3_aa: CASSPGQGNYGYTF
j_call: TRBJ2-1; d_call: TRBD2; v_call: TRBV7-6; clone_size: NA; cdr3_nt: TGTGCCAGCAGCCTGCGACTAGCAAAGGGTCTGTTCTTC; cdr3_aa: CASSLRLAKGLFF
j_call: TRBJ1-2; d_call: TRBD1; v_call: TRBV6-1; clone_size: NA; cdr3_nt: TGTGCCAGCAGTGAAGGGACAGGAGTTTACGGCTACACCTTC; cdr3_aa: CASSEGTGVYGYTF
j_call: TRBJ2-7; d_call: TRBD1; v_call: TRBV28; clone_size: NA; cdr3_nt: TGTGCCAGCAGTATCGGGACAGCCTTACGTTTGGAGCAGTACTTC; cdr3_aa: CASSIGTALRLEQYF
j_call: TRBJ2-1; d_call: TRBD1; v_call: TRBV2; clone_size: NA; cdr3_nt: TGTGCCAGCAGTGAACCGGGACAGGGCAGAAATGAGCAGTTCTTC; cdr3_aa: CASSEPGQGRNEQFF
j_call: TRBJ1-4; d_call: TRBD1; v_call: TRBV6-5; clone_size: NA; cdr3_nt: TGTGCCAGCAGTTCCGACAGGGGTGGGTCGCTGTTTTTT; cdr3_aa: CASSSDRGGSLFF